The present entry profiles one TCR beta chain with its context. Its antigen remains unidentified. Base qualities are not recorded, but no much larger clone differs from it by a single base. The sample belongs to a study of blood T cell repertoires in COVID-19 (dated by TCRdb to 2020 to 2022). With respect to the entire study: Collaborator samples came from the United States, Italy and Spain and covered acute and convalescent phases of COVID-19. Where available, HLA class I and class II types were obtained from metadata supplied by the sample provider rather than from assay-based typing. The material from the prospective study consisted of cDNA or gDNA derived from T cells, B-cell-depleted T cells, or PBMCs. The samples were drawn from two sources: the first 160 participants of the ongoing ImmuneRACE study, and 1,000 to 1,500 subjects contributed by 6 global collaborators. A de-identified subject ID, COVID-19 status, age in years and sex were almost always included in the sample metadata. Subjects who had been exposed to COVID-19, were actively infected with it, or had recovered from it provided the deeply sampled blood TCRbeta repertoires that made up the dataset. A freely available public database, intended as a resource for researchers studying the immune response to SARS-CoV-2, is where the repertoires were released. What the authors observed across the whole study: The quantity of clinical and demographic metadata differed by source and by participant and was supplied without curation.

The immunoSEQ Assay, a bias-controlled multiplex PCR, was used to amplify TCRbeta CDR3 regions from genomic DNA. As for the authors' bioinformatics: The number of nucleated cells in each sample was estimated by amplification of reference gene primers within the assay. To quantify the absolute abundance of each unique TCRbeta CDR3 rearrangement, sequence reads were collapsed and filtered. Productive Simpson clonality was computed per sample as the square root of Simpson's diversity index over productive rearrangements. The table was pulled from immuneACCESS by TCRdb, which kept in-frame rearrangements only. Such tables lose some clones; where checked, under half of the loss comes from unresolved V genes, and the rest has no known cause. V, J and clone size derive from that table, while D and trimming were established from the DNA sequence. The sample yields over 200,000 clones; over 80% were counted once. The ten largest make up 2% to 3% of the sample.

At one collaborating source in Seattle, patients were enrolled during active infection and were followed longitudinally through the course of disease. Whole blood was collected in K2EDTA tubes by collaborating institutions according to the institutions' own protocols. Collaborator samples were shipped for TCRbeta analysis as frozen whole blood, isolated PBMCs, or DNA extracted from either sample type. From the cysteine through the phenylalanine, the CDR3 covers 12 amino acids. The CDR3 DNA has 36 bases and is translated from base 1. The germline V gene supplies CDR1 SGHRS and CDR2 YFSETQ. V loses 4 bases of germline sequence and J loses 4 bases, and the interval between the two ends is 8 bases.

The sample consisted of peripheral blood. This clonotype originated in a man aged 30 to 39 with COVID-19, enrolled during active disease. The V and J segments used are TRBV5-1 and TRBJ1-1; the D segment could be TRBD1, given 6 matching bases. The sequenced DNA: TGCGCCAGCAGCGGACAGCTCACTGAAGCTTTCTTT. Protein translation: CASSGQLTEAFF.